The 14 T cell receptor beta chains reported below all come from one sample, sequenced in a study of blood T cell repertoires in COVID-19. TCRdb's copy holds only in-frame clones and misses some; the assay was immunoSEQ multiplex PCR. Of some 400,000 clones in the sample, roughly 86% were seen once. The sequenced material came from peripheral blood. All receptors come from a woman younger than 45 with COVID-19, enrolled during active disease.

J is TRBJ2-5 and V is TRBV6-1; TRBD2 might be the D (6 bases). Trimming took off 0 bases at V and 5 bases at J, with 10 bases between the two ends. The length of the CDR3 is 14 residues. Germline-derived CDR1 and CDR2 are MNHNS and SASEGT. The CDR3, as DNA: TGTGCCAGCAGTGAAGCTAGCGGCCGGGAGACCCAGTACTTC. Translated: CASSEASGRETQYF.

This chain connects TRBV6-5 to TRBJ2-7, with 10 bases fitting TRBD2. This CDR3 has 15 residues. Germline CDR1 reads MNHEY; CDR2 reads SVGAGI. Trimming took 0 bases from V and 3 from J; bases not matched to a gene: 2. The CDR3 protein is CASSYSASGSYEQYF. The CDR3, as DNA: TGTGCCAGCAGTTACTCGGCTAGCGGGAGCTACGAGCAGTACTTC.

V is TRBV5-4 and J is TRBJ2-7; D is possibly TRBD1 (6 bases). Per germline, CDR1 SGHNT and CDR2 YYREEE (reference sequence). This CDR3 has 14 residues. V lost 3 bases and J lost 6, with 16 bases in between. CDR3 amino acids: CASSYGQHMGEQYF. The CDR3 coding sequence is TGTGCCAGCAGCTATGGACAGCACATGGGCGAGCAGTACTTC. Using reference TRBV5-4 and TRBJ2-7 for the parts outside the CDR3, the full variable domain is ETGVTQSPTHLIKTRGQQVTLRCSSQSGHNTVSWYQQALGQGPQFIFQYYREEENGRGNFPPRFSGLQFPNYSSELNVNALELDDSALYLCASSYGQHMGEQYFGPGTRLTVT.

The V call is TRBV16, the J call TRBJ1-6, with D perhaps TRBD1 (5 bases). V dropped 3 bases and J dropped 7 bases, with 16 bases sitting between them. Germline V gene sequence: CDR1 KGHSY, CDR2 FQNENV. The CDR3 spans 16 residues. The CDR3, as DNA: TGTGCCAGCAGCCACCCCGGGGCAGGGAGGAATTCACCCCTCCACTTT. Encoded protein: CASSHPGAGRNSPLHF.

This chain uses TRBV4-2 with TRBJ2-1; D remains unclear. Trimming cost V 1 base and J 4 bases, with 11 bases left between them. The CDR3 contains 15 residues. Germline V gives CDR1 LGHNA, CDR2 YNFKEQ. CDR3 nucleotides: TGTGCCAGCAGCCAAGTTGTAGCACGGTACAATGAGCAGTTCTTC. It translates to CASSQVVARYNEQFF.

This sequence joins TRBV10-1 and TRBJ2-7; 12 bases are a match to TRBD2. The junction had 3 bases not matched to a gene; V was cut back by 3 bases and J by 6 bases. The CDR3 is 14 residues long. Germline-derived CDR1 and CDR2 are WNHNN and SYGVQD (reference sequence). Here the CDR3 DNA reads TGCGCCAGCAGTGAACTAGCGGGAGGATCCGAGCAGTACTTC. Protein product: CASSELAGGSEQYF.

With respect to this clone: Other DNA sequences in the same sample also yield this CDR3. The chain couples TRBV30 to TRBJ1-6, with D perhaps matching TRBD1 (5 bases). This CDR3 contains 14 residues. Trimming shortened V by 2 bases and J by 8 bases, and 13 bases separated the two germline ends. CDR1 and CDR2 (germline): GTSNPN, SVGIG (reference sequence). CDR3 in amino acids: CAWSLGQGDSPLHF. DNA of the CDR3: TGTGCCTGGAGTCTGGGGCAGGGCGATTCACCCCTCCACTTT.

The rearrangement uses TRBV18 and TRBJ1-2; D unclear. Trimming took off 2 bases at V and 3 bases at J, with 7 bases between the two ends. Germline CDR1 KGHSH, CDR2 LQKENI. The CDR3 length is 13 residues. The CDR3 region is CASSPRTDYGYTF. The CDR3 coding sequence is TGTGCCAGCTCACCAAGAACAGACTATGGCTACACCTTC.

This clone was seen once. The gene calls are TRBV7-9 and TRBJ2-3, with a possible D match to TRBD1 (5 bases). V was trimmed by 3 bases and J by 6 bases, leaving 10 bases between them. Germline CDR1 is SEHNR and CDR2 is FQNEAQ (reference sequence). The CDR3 has 13 residues. CDR3 region: CASSLGPRDTQYF. The CDR3 DNA reads TGTGCCAGCAGCTTGGGGCCTCGGGATACGCAGTATTTT.

The rearrangement joins TRBV11-2 to TRBJ2-2; TRBD1 agrees at 8 bases. CDR3 length: 16 residues. From germline, CDR1 is SGHAT and CDR2 FQNNGV. With V trimmed by 4 bases and J by 4 bases, 8 bases remained unmatched. CDR3: CASSYRGRVRTGELFF. CDR3 coding DNA: TGTGCCAGCAGCTACAGGGGGAGAGTGCGCACCGGGGAGCTGTTTTTT.

The chain recombines TRBV7-8 with TRBJ2-3; D may be TRBD2 (7 bases). The germline gives CDR1 SGHVS, CDR2 FQNEAQ. The CDR3 runs to 15 residues. V shed 1 base and J shed 1 base, with 9 bases lying between them. CDR3 protein: CASSLGGGGTDTQYF. In DNA form, the CDR3 reads TGTGCCAGCAGCTTAGGGGGGGGCGGCACAGATACGCAGTATTTT.

The chain uses TRBV19 and TRBJ2-1, with 10 bases fitting TRBD2. V lost 3 bases to trimming and J lost 9 bases; unmatched junction nucleotides: 20. The CDR3 runs to 19 residues. Germline-derived CDR1 and CDR2 are LNHDA and SQIVND (reference sequence). The CDR3 DNA reads as TGTGCCAGTAGTATTACGGGAAGCCGGAGCGGGAGGGCCCGGTCTGAGCAGTTCTTC. It specifies CASSITGSRSGRARSEQFF.

This rearrangement joins TRBV19 to TRBJ1-2; D is perhaps TRBD1 (5 bases). The V gene's germline CDR1 is LNHDA and CDR2 SQIVND (reference sequence). The length of the CDR3 is 13 residues. The V gene lost 8 bases and the J gene lost 3 bases, with 13 bases spanning the gap. CDR3 bases: TGTGCCAGTTACGGGGGTCCGGACTATGGCTACACCTTC. This encodes CASYGGPDYGYTF.

The rearrangement joins TRBV20-1 to TRBJ2-2; 7 bases match TRBD1. With 3 bases clipped from V and 6 bases from J, the junction kept 10 bases outside the gene matches. The CDR3 sequence is 15 residues long. Germline loops: CDR1 DFQATT, CDR2 SNEGSKA (reference sequence). The CDR3 sequence is CSASLGQTTAGELFF. CDR3 DNA sequence: TGCAGTGCTAGTCTGGGACAGACCACGGCCGGGGAGCTGTTTTTT.